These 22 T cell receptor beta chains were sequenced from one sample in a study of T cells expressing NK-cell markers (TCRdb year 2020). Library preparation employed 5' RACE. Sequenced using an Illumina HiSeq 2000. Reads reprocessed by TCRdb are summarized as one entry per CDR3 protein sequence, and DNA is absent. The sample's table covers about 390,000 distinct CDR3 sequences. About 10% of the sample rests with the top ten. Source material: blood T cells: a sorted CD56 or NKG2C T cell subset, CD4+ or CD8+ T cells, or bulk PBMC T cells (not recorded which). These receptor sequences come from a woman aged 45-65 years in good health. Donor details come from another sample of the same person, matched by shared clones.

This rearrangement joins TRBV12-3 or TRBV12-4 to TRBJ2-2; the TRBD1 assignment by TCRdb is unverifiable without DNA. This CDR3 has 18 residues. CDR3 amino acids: CASSLAWGSFPETGELFF.

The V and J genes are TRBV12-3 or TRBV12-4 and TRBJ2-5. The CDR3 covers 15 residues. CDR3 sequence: CASSLPQRDMETQYF.

CDR3 region: CSVDMGWVGETQYF. The rearrangement links TRBV29-1 to TRBJ2-5. This CDR3 is 14 amino acids long. Per the germline V gene, CDR1 is SQVTM and CDR2 is ANQGSEA.

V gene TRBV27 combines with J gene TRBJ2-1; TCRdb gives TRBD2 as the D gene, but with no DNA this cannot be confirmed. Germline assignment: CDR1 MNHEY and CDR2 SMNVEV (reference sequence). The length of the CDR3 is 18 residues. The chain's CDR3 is CASSLMPRTSGRGDEQFF.

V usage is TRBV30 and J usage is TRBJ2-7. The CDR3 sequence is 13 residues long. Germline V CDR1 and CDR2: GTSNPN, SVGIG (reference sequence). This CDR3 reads CAWLRHGSYEQYF.

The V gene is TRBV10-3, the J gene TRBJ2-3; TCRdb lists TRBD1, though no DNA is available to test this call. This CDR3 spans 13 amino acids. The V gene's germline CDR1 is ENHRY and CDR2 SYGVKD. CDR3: CAIRVPGPDTQYF.

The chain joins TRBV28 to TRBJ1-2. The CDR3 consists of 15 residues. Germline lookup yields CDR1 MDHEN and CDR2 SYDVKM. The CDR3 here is CASTPNLGDFYGYTF.

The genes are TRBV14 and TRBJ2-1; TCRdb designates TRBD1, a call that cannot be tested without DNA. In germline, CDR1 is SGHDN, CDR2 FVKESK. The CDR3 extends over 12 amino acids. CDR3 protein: CASSPAGRAQFF.

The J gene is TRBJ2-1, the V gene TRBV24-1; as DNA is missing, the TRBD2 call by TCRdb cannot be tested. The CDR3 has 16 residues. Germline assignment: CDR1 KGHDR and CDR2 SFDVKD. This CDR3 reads CATSDPKGLAGTEQFF.

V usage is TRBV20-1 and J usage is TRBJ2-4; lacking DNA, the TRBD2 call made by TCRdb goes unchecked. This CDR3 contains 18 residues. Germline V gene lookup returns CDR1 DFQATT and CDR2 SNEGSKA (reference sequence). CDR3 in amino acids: CSASLTSGRGVAKNIQYF.

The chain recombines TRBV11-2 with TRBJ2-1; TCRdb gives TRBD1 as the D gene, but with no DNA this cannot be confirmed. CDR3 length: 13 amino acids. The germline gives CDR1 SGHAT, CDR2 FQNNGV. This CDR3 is CASSKRGVPEQFF.

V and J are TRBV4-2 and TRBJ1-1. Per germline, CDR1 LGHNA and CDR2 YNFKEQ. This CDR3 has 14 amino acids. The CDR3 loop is CASSNPGPNTEAFF.

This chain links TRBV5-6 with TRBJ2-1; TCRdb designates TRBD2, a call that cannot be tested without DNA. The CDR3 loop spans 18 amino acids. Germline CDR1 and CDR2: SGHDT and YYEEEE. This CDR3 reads CASNLLGGGLAGGDEQFF.

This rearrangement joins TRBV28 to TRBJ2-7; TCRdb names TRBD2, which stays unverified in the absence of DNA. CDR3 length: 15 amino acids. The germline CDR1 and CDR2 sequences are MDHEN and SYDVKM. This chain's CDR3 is CASRSWGGGSYEQYF.

CDR3 protein: CASSLARAGTGELFF. The chain carries TRBV5-1 and TRBJ2-2. Germline CDR1 SGHRS, CDR2 YFSETQ. The CDR3 length is 15 residues.

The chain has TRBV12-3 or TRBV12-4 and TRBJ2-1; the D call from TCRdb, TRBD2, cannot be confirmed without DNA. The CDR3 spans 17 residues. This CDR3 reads CASSLGPSGRALDEQFF.

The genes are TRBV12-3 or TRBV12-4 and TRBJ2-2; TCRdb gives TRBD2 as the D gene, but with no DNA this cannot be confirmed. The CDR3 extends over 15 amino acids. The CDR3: CASSFGGTNTGELFF.

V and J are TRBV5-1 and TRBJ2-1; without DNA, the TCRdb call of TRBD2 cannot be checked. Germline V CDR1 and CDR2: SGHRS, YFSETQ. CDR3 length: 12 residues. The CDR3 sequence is CASSPWGAGEFF.

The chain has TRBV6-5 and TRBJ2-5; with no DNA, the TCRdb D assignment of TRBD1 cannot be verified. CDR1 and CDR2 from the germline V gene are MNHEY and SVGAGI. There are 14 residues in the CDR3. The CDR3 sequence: CASSSTRGRGTQYF.

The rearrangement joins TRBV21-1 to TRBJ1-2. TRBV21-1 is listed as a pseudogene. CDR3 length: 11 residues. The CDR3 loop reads CASRGSHGYTF.

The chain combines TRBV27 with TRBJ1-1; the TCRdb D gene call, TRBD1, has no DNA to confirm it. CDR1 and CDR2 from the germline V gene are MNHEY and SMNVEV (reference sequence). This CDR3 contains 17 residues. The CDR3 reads CASSLSIQGRRGTEAFF.

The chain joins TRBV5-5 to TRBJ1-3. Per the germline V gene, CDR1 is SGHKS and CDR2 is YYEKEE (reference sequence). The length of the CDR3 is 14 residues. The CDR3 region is CASSLEVLLGTIYF.